Listed below are T cell receptor beta chains from one sample, sequenced in a study of beta chain features in type 1 diabetes. Libraries were prepared by immunoSEQ multiplex PCR; TCRdb keeps only in-frame clonotypes and omits some of them. This table has some 900,000 clones, 17% appearing once. Material: naive CD4+ T cells from blood. These receptors came from a woman in her late teens or twenties in good health. Both conserved end residues are part of each CDR3. The D gene is left open where the match is weak. Where a row states a size, it is once, few, many or the class of an expanded clone; other rows omit it.

clone_size: few
d_call: .
v_call: TRBV7-2
j_call: TRBJ1-1
cdr3_nt: TGTGCCAGCAGCTTAGGCCAAACAGCTTTCTTT
cdr3_aa: CASSLGQTAFF

clone_size: .
d_call: .
v_call: TRBV2
j_call: TRBJ1-5
cdr3_nt: TGTGCCAGCAGTGATCGCGTGAGCAATCAGCCCCAGCATTTT
cdr3_aa: CASSDRVSNQPQHF

clone_size: few
d_call: .
v_call: TRBV7-2
j_call: TRBJ2-2
cdr3_nt: TGTGCCAGCAAGGGACACACGACCGGGGAGCTGTTTTTT
cdr3_aa: CASKGHTTGELFF

clone_size: few
d_call: .
v_call: TRBV4-3
j_call: TRBJ2-3
cdr3_nt: TGCGCCAGCAGCCAAGGAGCAATCGTGGGGGATACGCAGTATTTT
cdr3_aa: CASSQGAIVGDTQYF

clone_size: few
d_call: .
v_call: TRBV7-2
j_call: TRBJ1-3
cdr3_nt: TGTGCCAGCAGCTTAGACAGGCTACTCTCTGGAAACACCATATATTTT
cdr3_aa: CASSLDRLLSGNTIYF

clone_size: .
d_call: .
v_call: TRBV7-2
j_call: TRBJ2-6
cdr3_nt: TGTGCCAGCAGCTTTTATTGGGCATCTGGGGCCAACGTCCTGACTTTC
cdr3_aa: CASSFYWASGANVLTF

clone_size: .
d_call: .
v_call: TRBV28
j_call: TRBJ1-5
cdr3_nt: TGTGCCAGCAGTCTTGGGGTCCTAGGCAATCAGCCCCAGCATTTT
cdr3_aa: CASSLGVLGNQPQHF

clone_size: .
d_call: TRBD1
v_call: TRBV6-1
j_call: TRBJ1-4
cdr3_nt: TGTGCCAGCAGTGGCCGGGACAGGGATGAAAAACTGTTTTTT
cdr3_aa: CASSGRDRDEKLFF

clone_size: few
d_call: .
v_call: TRBV27
j_call: TRBJ2-7
cdr3_nt: TGTGCCAGCAGTTTACTGGGTTTGCGGGACGAGCAGTACTTC
cdr3_aa: CASSLLGLRDEQYF

clone_size: few
d_call: .
v_call: TRBV5-6
j_call: TRBJ2-1
cdr3_nt: TGTGCCAGCCAGCTTACATCCTCCTACAATGAGCAGTTCTTC
cdr3_aa: CASQLTSSYNEQFF

clone_size: .
d_call: TRBD2
v_call: TRBV5-4
j_call: TRBJ2-2
cdr3_nt: TGTGCCAGCAGCGCCTTGAGCGGGAGGGGGATCGGGGAGCTGTTTTTT
cdr3_aa: CASSALSGRGIGELFF

clone_size: few
d_call: TRBD2
v_call: TRBV10-3
j_call: TRBJ2-2
cdr3_nt: TGTGCCATCAGTTCCCTAGCGGGAGGGCCCTACACCGGGGAGCTGTTTTTT
cdr3_aa: CAISSLAGGPYTGELFF

clone_size: few
d_call: TRBD1
v_call: TRBV27
j_call: TRBJ2-2
cdr3_nt: TGTGCCAGCACCCCGGGACAGGGGAACACCGGGGAGCTGTTTTTT
cdr3_aa: CASTPGQGNTGELFF

clone_size: few
d_call: TRBD2
v_call: TRBV18
j_call: TRBJ2-1
cdr3_nt: TGTGCCGGGGCTAGCGGGAGCTCGGGATCCAGGAATGAGCAGTTCTTC
cdr3_aa: CAGASGSSGSRNEQFF